The present TCR beta chain was sequenced within a study of blood T cell repertoires in COVID-19. Study context: Sites across the United States, Italy and Spain contributed samples from acute and convalescent COVID-19. Sample material is recorded as cDNA or gDNA derived from T cells, B-cell-depleted T cells, or PBMCs.

CDR3 length equals 16 residues. V was clipped by 2 bases and J by 3 bases, with 14 bases between them. Germline CDR1 is MNHNS and CDR2 is SASEGT. This clone is medium-sized by share. In the original analysis: Reference gene primer amplification yielded estimated nucleated cell counts. This table comes from immunoSEQ multiplex PCR, and its TCRdb copy is limited to in-frame clones, with some not included. From that table come the V and J calls and clone size; the DNA was used to work out D and trimming. This sample carries about 200,000 clones, 80% to 90% of them seen once, and the ten largest clones take approximately 2%.

The sequenced sample was peripheral blood. The genes are TRBV6-1 and TRBJ2-1, with D possibly TRBD1 on 5 matching bases. This receptor was identified in a man aged 25 to 40 who had recovered from COVID-19. The CDR3 loop reads CASSESGQSYYNEQFF. Written as DNA, the CDR3 is TGTGCCAGCAGTGAAAGTGGACAATCTTACTACAATGAGCAGTTCTTC.